This T cell receptor beta chain was recovered during a study of T cell responses to AZD1222 COVID-19 vaccine. Sequencing used immunoSEQ multiplex PCR; TCRdb keeps in-frame clones, though not all of them. The repertoire holds some 160,000 clones, with 90% to 95% as singletons. Study outcomes and limitations: Sampling that yielded the repertoires occurred only after the peak T cell response. The donor group comprised mostly white British people and more females; the analysis possibly underestimated clonal diversity.

Per germline, CDR1 SNHLY and CDR2 FYNNEI. Trimming stripped 1 base from V and 4 bases from J, with 10 bases between. The CDR3 has 15 residues. This clone was seen once. Its antigen remains unidentified. The clonotype originates from an adult in good health. The sample was peripheral blood, taken on day 0 of AZD1222 vaccination. The rearrangement links TRBV2 to TRBJ2-2; D is perhaps TRBD2 (5 bases). CDR3 bases: TGTGCCAGCAGTGAAGGGCTAGCCCGCACCGGGGAGCTGTTTTTT. As protein: CASSEGLARTGELFF.